Listed below are T cell receptor beta chains from one sample, sequenced in a study of T cell changes during pregnancy in multiple sclerosis. The method was immunoSEQ multiplex PCR; TCRdb's version includes in-frame clones alone and lacks a portion of them. The sample lists about 98,000 clones; 92% were seen once. Sample: peripheral blood, taken after pregnancy. These receptors all stem from a female donor in good health, enrolled as a control in a pregnancy study. Each CDR3 is given with its conserved first and last residue. The D gene is left open where the match is weak. Part of the rows lack a size; the others show once, few, many or a class for expanded clones.

V	D	J	size	DNA	CDR3
TRBV5-1	NA	TRBJ2-3	NA	TGCGCCAGCAGCGGGGACTTGGGGACGGCGACAGATACGCAGTATTTT	CASSGDLGTATDTQYF
TRBV18	NA	TRBJ1-2	NA	TGTGCCAGCTCTCCCAGCCCCTCGACAGGCTTCTATGGCTACACCTTC	CASSPSPSTGFYGYTF
TRBV27	NA	TRBJ1-4	NA	TGTGCCAGCAGTCCGGGACACAGAAATGAAAAACTGTTTTTT	CASSPGHRNEKLFF
TRBV29-1	NA	TRBJ1-1	once	TGCAGCGTTGAAGGCTGGGGGGTCCCTGGGGACACTGAAGCTTTCTTT	CSVEGWGVPGDTEAFF
TRBV7-9	TRBD2	TRBJ2-1	NA	TGTGCCAGCAGCCCTGGGACTAGCGGGGGGAGCCAGTATGAGCAGTTCTTC	CASSPGTSGGSQYEQFF
TRBV7-9	TRBD1	TRBJ1-2	few	TGTGCCAGCAGCTTAGCTACAGGGGATGGCTACACCTTC	CASSLATGDGYTF
TRBV28	NA	TRBJ1-2	many	TGTGCCAGCATGAGAGGCTATGGCTACACCTTC	CASMRGYGYTF
TRBV5-4	TRBD2	TRBJ2-1	NA	TGTGCCAGCAGCTTGTCCGGACTAGTAGGCAATGAGCAGTTCTTC	CASSLSGLVGNEQFF
TRBV27	NA	TRBJ2-3	NA	TGTGCCAGCAGTATAGGCCTAGTCACAGATACGCAGTATTTT	CASSIGLVTDTQYF
TRBV4-2	TRBD2	TRBJ2-5	NA	TGTGCCAGCAGCCCCCATCCAGGCGGGGGGCAAGAGACCCAGTACTTC	CASSPHPGGGQETQYF
TRBV6-4	TRBD2	TRBJ2-2	NA	TGTGCCAGCAGTGACCCTAGCGGGGGAAACACCGGGGAGCTGTTTTTT	CASSDPSGGNTGELFF
TRBV6-1	TRBD1	TRBJ1-5	NA	TGTGCCAGCAGTGCGGGGACAGCGTTAGGTCAGCCCCAGCATTTT	CASSAGTALGQPQHF
TRBV13	NA	TRBJ2-7	NA	TGTGCCAGCATTCTTTGGGGGCTACGCGAGCAGTACTTC	CASILWGLREQYF
TRBV18	NA	TRBJ2-7	NA	TGTGCCAGCTCACCAGGGACAAACTCCTACGAGCAGTACTTC	CASSPGTNSYEQYF
TRBV18	TRBD1	TRBJ1-3	NA	TGTGCCAGCTCACCACCGGGGGACAGTTCTGGAAACACCATATATTTT	CASSPPGDSSGNTIYF
TRBV27	NA	TRBJ2-7	NA	TGTGCCAGCAGGAGATCTAGCGTGACCTACGAGCAGTACTTC	CASRRSSVTYEQYF
TRBV2	NA	TRBJ2-5	NA	TGTGCCATCCTGGGGGGATCCGGTTTTGAAGAGACCCAGTACTTC	CAILGGSGFEETQYF
TRBV4-2	TRBD1	TRBJ2-7	NA	TGTGCCAGCAGCTTACAGGGGAGCTCCTACGAGCAGTACTTC	CASSLQGSSYEQYF
TRBV7-2	TRBD2	TRBJ2-5	NA	TGTGCCAGCAGCCGTAGCGGGAGGTATCAAGAGACCCAGTACTTC	CASSRSGRYQETQYF